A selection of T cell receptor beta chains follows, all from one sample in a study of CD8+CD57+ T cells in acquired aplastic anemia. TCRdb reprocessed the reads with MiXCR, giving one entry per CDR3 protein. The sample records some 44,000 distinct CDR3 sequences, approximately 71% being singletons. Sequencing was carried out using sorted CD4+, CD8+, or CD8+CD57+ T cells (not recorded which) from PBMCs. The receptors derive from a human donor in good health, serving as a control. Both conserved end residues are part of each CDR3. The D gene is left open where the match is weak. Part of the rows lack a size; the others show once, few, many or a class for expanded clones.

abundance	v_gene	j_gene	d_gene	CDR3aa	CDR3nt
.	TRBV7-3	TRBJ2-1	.	CASSLAAGYNEQFF	TGTGCCAGCAGCTTGGCGGCCGGGTACAATGAGCAGTTCTTC
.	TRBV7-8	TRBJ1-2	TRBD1	CASSIPGQGMSYGYTF	TGTGCCAGCAGTATACCGGGACAGGGAATGAGCTATGGCTACACCTTC
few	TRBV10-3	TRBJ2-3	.	CAISGRLSGASTDTQYF	TGTGCCATCAGTGGACGGCTTAGCGGCGCTAGCACAGATACGCAGTATTTT
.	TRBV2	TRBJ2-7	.	CASHIRTGNYDREQYF	TGTGCCAGCCACATCCGGACGGGAAACTACGACAGGGAGCAGTACTTC
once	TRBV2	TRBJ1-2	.	CASSEAGEGYYGYTF	TGTGCCAGCAGTGAAGCCGGGGAGGGATACTATGGCTACACCTTC
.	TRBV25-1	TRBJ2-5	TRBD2	CASSDPTSVETQYF	TGTGCCAGCAGTGATCCGACTAGCGTGGAGACCCAGTACTTC
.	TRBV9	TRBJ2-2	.	CASSQRPGELFF	TGTGCCAGCAGCCAACGGCCCGGGGAGCTGTTTTTT
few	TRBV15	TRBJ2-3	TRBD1	CATSRATGGNTQYF	TGTGCCACCAGCAGGGCTACAGGGGGGAATACGCAGTATTTT
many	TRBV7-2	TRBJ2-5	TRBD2	CASSTWSGTSSVGETQYF	TGTGCCAGCAGCACCTGGTCGGGGACTAGCAGTGTTGGGGAGACCCAGTACTTC
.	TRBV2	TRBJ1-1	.	CASRTEKNTEAFF	TGTGCCAGCAGGACAGAGAAGAACACTGAAGCTTTCTTT
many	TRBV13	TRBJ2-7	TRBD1	CASRKQGALYEQYF	TGTGCCAGCAGAAAACAGGGGGCCCTCTACGAGCAGTACTTC